This T cell receptor (beta chain) was sequenced for a study of T-cell reconstitution after alpha-beta-depleted transplantation in children. Unique molecular identifiers were built into the TCRbeta library. TCRdb reprocessed the PCR reads with MiXCR, giving one entry per CDR3 protein. The sample contains a few hundred thousand distinct CDR3 sequences, 10% of which appear only once. CDR1 DFQATT and CDR2 SNEGSKA come from the germline V gene (reference sequence). The CDR3 has 13 amino acids. The ends lost 3 bases at V and 8 bases at J; junction bases unmatched: 7. This clonotype was recorded many times. The chain links TRBV20-1 to TRBJ2-1, with 7 positions matching TRBD1. This receptor was identified in a human donor who donated a stem cell graft to a child with acute lymphoblastic leukemia. Material: PBMCs from the stem cell graft donor, obtained from the stem cell graft. The CDR3 protein is CSARGTDHHEQFF. The CDR3 region has the DNA TGCAGTGCTAGGGGGACAGATCACCATGAGCAGTTCTTC.